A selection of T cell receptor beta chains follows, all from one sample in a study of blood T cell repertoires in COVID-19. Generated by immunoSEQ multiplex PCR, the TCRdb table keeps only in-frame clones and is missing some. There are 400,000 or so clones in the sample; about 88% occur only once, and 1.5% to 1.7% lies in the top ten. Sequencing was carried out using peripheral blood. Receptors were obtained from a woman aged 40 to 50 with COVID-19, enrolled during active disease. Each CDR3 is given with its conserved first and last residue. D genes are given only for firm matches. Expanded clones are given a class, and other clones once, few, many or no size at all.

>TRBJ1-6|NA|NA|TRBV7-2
TGTGCCAGCAGCTTAGAGGGGGGGCGAAATTCACCCCTCCACTTT
CASSLEGGRNSPLHF
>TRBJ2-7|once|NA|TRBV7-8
TGTGCCAGCAGCTTGCCAGGGGCGAGGGGCTCCTACGAGCAGTACTTC
CASSLPGARGSYEQYF
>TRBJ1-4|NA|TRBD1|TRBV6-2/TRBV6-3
TGTGCCAGCAGCCGATCAGGACAGGGGGTGGAAAAACTGTTTTTT
CASSRSGQGVEKLFF
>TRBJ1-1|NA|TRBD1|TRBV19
TGTGCCAGTAGTCCAGGGACAGCCAGGAACACTGAAGCTTTCTTT
CASSPGTARNTEAFF
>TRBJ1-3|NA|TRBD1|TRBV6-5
TGTGCCAGCAGCTTCGGAGGGGGCCAAGGGAACACCATATATTTT
CASSFGGGQGNTIYF
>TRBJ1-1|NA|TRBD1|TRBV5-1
TGCGCCAGCGCGGGACAGGCGAACACTGAAGCTTTCTTT
CASAGQANTEAFF
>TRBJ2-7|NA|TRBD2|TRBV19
TGTGCCAGTGGGACTAGCGGGATTGTTTACGAGCAGTACTTC
CASGTSGIVYEQYF
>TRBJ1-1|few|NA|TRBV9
TGTGCCAGCAGCGTGACGGGGATGAACACTGAAGCTTTCTTT
CASSVTGMNTEAFF
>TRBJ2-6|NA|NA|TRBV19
TGTGCCAGTAGTATTTTAAATTCAGGGACTGGGGCCAACGTCCTGACTTTC
CASSILNSGTGANVLTF
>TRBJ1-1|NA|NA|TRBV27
TGTGCCAGCACCAAAACCCGGGGCACTGAAGCTTTCTTT
CASTKTRGTEAFF
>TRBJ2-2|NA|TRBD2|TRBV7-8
TGTGCCAGCAGCCCCTCTTTAGCGGGAGGGCCGGGGGAGCTGTTTTTT
CASSPSLAGGPGELFF
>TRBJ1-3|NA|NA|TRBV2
TGTGCCAGCAGTGTGGACAGCCGCTCTGGAAACACCATATATTTT
CASSVDSRSGNTIYF
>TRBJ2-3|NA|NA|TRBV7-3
TGTGCCAGCAGCCTTTGGGAGACGGCTCTGCAGTATTTT
CASSLWETALQYF
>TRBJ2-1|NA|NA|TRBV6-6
TGTGCCAGCAGCCAGGGTTCCTGGGCCTACAATGAGCAGTTCTTC
CASSQGSWAYNEQFF
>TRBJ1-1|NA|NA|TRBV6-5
TGTGCCAGCACCAAGAGGGAGAACACTGAAGCTTTCTTT
CASTKRENTEAFF
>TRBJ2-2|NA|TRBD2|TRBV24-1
TGTGCCACCAGTGAGGTAGCGGGGACCGGGGAGCTGTTTTTT
CATSEVAGTGELFF
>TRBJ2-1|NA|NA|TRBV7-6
TGTGCCAGCGGAGCGAGCTCCTACAATGAGCAGTTCTTC
CASGASSYNEQFF
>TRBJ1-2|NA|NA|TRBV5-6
TGTGCCAGCAGCGCCCGCGCCGGGAGTTATGGCTACACCTTC
CASSARAGSYGYTF
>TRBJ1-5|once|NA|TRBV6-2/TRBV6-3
TGTGCCAGCAGTTACAACGGGGCGGGACAGCCCCAGCATTTT
CASSYNGAGQPQHF
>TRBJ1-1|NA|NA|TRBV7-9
TGTGCCAGCTCCTCTTTGGGGGGGTTCGTGGCTTTCTTT
CASSSLGGFVAFF
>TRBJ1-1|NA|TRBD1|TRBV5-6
TGTGCCAGCAGTTTGGTGGACAGGGCGAACACTGAAGCTTTCTTT
CASSLVDRANTEAFF
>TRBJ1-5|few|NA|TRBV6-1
TGTGCCAGCAGTGTACCTAGGGGTGGTTCTAATAGCAATCAGCCCCAGCATTTT
CASSVPRGGSNSNQPQHF
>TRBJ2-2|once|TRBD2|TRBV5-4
TGTGCCAGCAGCCTTAGCGGGAGGATCACCGGGGAGCTGTTTTTT
CASSLSGRITGELFF
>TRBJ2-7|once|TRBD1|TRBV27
TGTGCCAGCAGTTTAACTGGGGACAGGATGGACTACGAGCAGTACTTC
CASSLTGDRMDYEQYF
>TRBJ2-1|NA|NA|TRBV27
TGTGCCAGCAGTTTATCTAGGGGGAATGAGCAGTTCTTC
CASSLSRGNEQFF
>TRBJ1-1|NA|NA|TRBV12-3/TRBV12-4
TGTGCCAGCAGTTTCGGGGGGGCTTCTGAAGCTTTCTTT
CASSFGGASEAFF
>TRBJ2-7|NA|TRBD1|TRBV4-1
TGCGCCAGCAGCTCGGACAGGAATTCCTACGAGCAGTACTTC
CASSSDRNSYEQYF
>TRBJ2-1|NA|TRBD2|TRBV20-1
TGCAGTGCTAGTCCCGGGACTACACACTACAATGAGCAGTTCTTC
CSASPGTTHYNEQFF